This TCR beta chain was captured in a study of T cells after yellow fever vaccination. The wider study: For low cell numbers, libraries were made with SMART-Seq v4 Ultra Low Input.

This clonotype was observed a handful of times. The antigen remains unidentified. Germline V lookup: CDR1 LGHDT, CDR2 YNNKEL (reference sequence). The ends were cut back, 4 bases at V and 1 base at J, with 15 bases in the middle. The CDR3 covers 16 residues. MiXCR, run by TCRdb on the 5' RACE reads, gives a single entry per CDR3 protein. The sample consists of some 400,000 distinct CDR3 sequences, 6.2% of them appearing once. The study's findings and limits: FACS-sorted repertoires could harbor abundant contaminating bulk-population clonotypes.

This clonotype originated in a man in his thirties or forties who received the YFV17D yellow fever vaccine. The chain carries TRBV3-1 and TRBJ2-3; perhaps TRBD1 as D (6 bases). The sequenced sample was PBMCs, obtained 5 days after the yellow fever booster vaccination. The CDR3 loop is CASSPPGASGTDTQYF. The CDR3 region has the DNA TGTGCCAGCAGCCCCCCAGGGGCCAGCGGCACAGATACGCAGTATTTT.